The source of this T cell receptor beta chain is a study of blood T cell repertoires in COVID-19 (dated by TCRdb to 2018 to 2020). Regarding the study in general: Samples from collaborators originated in the United States, Italy and Spain and spanned both the acute and convalescent phases of COVID-19. The prospective study material was composed of cDNA or gDNA derived from T cells, B-cell-depleted T cells, or PBMCs. The dataset comprised deeply sampled blood TCRbeta repertoires from subjects exposed to, actively infected with, or recovered from COVID-19. The repertoires were made available in a free public database intended to serve as a resource for research on the immune response to SARS-CoV-2. The samples were drawn from two sources: the first 160 participants of the ongoing ImmuneRACE study, and 1,000 to 1,500 subjects contributed by 6 global collaborators. Sample metadata almost always included a de-identified subject ID, COVID-19 status, age in years and sex. Where HLA class I and class II types were available, the types were taken from metadata supplied by the sample provider, not from assay-based typing. Here is what the overall study found, with its caveats: Clinical and demographic metadata were provided uncurated, with the amount varying by source and participant.

As concerns this clone: It lacks a known antigen. Within one base of it there is no much larger clone, and no base qualities were kept.

Whole blood was collected in K2EDTA tubes by collaborating institutions according to the institutions' own protocols. For TCRbeta analysis, collaborator samples were shipped as frozen whole blood, as isolated PBMCs, or as DNA extracted from either sample type. TCRbeta CDR3 regions were amplified from genomic DNA using the immunoSEQ Assay, a bias-controlled multiplex PCR. On the authors' methods: The number of nucleated cells in each sample was estimated from the amplification of reference gene primers within the assay. To quantify the absolute abundance of each unique TCRbeta CDR3 rearrangement, sequence reads were collapsed and filtered. For each sample, productive Simpson clonality was calculated as the square root of Simpson's diversity index across productive rearrangements. Imported from immuneACCESS, the table was reduced by TCRdb to in-frame sequences with V and J called. These copies leave out some clones; in studies compared against another copy, an unresolved V gene accounts for under half, and the cause of the remainder is not known. That table supplies the V and J calls and clone size; D and trimming were determined from the DNA. This sample has roughly 250,000 clones in its table, and approximately 78% of those were observed once. The top ten clones comprise about an eighth of the sample.

The germline V gene specifies SGHRS as CDR1 and YFSETQ as CDR2. The CDR3 measures 15 amino acids from cysteine to phenylalanine. Here the CDR3 DNA is all that survives: 45 bases in frame from base 1. V loses 0 bases of germline sequence and J loses 1 base, and the interval between the two ends is 8 bases. Sequencing was done on a sample of peripheral blood. The sequence is built from TRBV5-1 and TRBJ1-3; the D gene cannot be resolved reliably. This TCR derives from a woman in her sixties with active or convalescent COVID-19. The CDR3 protein is CASSLGQTSGNTIYF. The DNA sequence is as follows: TGCGCCAGCAGCTTGGGGCAGACTTCTGGAAACACCATATATTTT.